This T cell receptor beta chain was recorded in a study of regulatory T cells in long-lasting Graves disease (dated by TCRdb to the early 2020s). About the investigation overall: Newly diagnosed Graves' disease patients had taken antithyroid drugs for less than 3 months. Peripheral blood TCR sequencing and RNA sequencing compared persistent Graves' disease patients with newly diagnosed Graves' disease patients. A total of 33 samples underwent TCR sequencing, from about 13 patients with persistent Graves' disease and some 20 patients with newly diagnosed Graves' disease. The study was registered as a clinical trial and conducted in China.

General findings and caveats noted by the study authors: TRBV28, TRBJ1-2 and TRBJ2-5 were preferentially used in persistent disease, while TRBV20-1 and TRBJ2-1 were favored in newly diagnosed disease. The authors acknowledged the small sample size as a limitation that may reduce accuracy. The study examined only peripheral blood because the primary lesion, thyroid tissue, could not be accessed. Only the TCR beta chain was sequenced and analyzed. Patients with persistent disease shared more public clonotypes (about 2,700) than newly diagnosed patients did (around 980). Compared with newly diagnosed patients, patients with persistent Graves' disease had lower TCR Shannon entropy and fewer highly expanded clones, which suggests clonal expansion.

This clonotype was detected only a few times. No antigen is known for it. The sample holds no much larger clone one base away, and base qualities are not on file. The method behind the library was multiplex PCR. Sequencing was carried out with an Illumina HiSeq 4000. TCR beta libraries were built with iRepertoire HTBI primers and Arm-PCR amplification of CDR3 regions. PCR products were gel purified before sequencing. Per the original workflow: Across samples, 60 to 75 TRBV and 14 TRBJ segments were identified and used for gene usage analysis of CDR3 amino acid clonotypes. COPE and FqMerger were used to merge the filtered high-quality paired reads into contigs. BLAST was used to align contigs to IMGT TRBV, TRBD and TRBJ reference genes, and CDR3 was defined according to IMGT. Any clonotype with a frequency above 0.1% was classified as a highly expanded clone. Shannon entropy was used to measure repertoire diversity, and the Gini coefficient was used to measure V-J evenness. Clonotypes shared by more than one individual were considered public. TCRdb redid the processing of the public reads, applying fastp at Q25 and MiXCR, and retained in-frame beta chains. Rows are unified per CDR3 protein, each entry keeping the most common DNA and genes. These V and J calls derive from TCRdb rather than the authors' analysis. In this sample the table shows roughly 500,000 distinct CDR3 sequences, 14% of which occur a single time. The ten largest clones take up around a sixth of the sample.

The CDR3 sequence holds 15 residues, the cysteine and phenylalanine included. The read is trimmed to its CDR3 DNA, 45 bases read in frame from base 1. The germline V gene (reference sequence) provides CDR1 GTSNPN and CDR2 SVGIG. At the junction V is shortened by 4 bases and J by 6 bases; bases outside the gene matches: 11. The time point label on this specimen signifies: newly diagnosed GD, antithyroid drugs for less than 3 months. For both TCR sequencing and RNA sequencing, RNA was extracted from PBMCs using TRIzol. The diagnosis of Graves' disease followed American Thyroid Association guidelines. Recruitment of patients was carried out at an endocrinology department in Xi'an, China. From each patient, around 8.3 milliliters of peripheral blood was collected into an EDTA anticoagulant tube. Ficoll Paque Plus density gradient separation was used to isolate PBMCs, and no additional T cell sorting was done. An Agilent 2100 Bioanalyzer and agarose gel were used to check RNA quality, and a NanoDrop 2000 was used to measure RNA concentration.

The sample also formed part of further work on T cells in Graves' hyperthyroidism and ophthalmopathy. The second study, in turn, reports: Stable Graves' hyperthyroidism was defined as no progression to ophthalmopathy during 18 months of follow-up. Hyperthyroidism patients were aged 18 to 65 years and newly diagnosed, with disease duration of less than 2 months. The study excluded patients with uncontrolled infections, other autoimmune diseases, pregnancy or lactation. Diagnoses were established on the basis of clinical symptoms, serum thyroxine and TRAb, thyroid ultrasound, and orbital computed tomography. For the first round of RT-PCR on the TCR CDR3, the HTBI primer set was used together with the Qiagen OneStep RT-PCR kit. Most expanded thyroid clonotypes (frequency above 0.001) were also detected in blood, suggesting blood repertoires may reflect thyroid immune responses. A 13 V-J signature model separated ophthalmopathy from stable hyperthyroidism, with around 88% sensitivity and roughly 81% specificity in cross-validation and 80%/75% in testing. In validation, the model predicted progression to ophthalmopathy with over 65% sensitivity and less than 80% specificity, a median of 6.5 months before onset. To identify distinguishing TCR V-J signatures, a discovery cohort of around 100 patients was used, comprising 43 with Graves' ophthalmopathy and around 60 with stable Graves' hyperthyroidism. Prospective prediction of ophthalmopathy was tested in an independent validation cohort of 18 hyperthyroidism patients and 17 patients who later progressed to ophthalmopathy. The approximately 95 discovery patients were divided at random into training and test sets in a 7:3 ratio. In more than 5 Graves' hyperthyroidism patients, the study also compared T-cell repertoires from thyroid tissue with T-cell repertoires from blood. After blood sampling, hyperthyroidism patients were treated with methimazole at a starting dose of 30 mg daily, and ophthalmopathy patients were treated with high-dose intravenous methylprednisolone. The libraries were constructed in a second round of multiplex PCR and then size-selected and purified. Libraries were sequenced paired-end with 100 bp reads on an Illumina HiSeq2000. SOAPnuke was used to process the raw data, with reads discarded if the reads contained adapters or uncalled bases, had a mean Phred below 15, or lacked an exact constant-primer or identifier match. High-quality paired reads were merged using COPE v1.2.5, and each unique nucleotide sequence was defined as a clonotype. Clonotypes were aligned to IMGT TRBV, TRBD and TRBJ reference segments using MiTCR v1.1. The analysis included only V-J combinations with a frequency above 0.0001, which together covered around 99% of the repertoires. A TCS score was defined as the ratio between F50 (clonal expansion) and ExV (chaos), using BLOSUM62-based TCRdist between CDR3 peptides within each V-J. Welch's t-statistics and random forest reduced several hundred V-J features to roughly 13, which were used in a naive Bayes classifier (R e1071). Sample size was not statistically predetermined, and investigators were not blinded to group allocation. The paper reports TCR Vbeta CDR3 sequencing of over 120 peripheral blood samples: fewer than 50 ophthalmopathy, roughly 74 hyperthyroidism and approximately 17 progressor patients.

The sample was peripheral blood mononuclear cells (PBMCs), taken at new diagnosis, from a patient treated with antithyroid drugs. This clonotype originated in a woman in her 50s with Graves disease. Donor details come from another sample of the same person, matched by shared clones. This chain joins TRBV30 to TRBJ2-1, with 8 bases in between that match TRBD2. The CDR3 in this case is CAWNAAGAAFNEQFF. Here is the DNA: TGTGCCTGGAACGCAGCGGGAGCCGCGTTCAATGAGCAGTTCTTC.